This T cell receptor beta chain was identified in a study of T cells in narcolepsy (dated by TCRdb to 2016 to 2018). Notes on the research overall: Healthy control donors were enrolled in the study alongside patients who had narcolepsy type 1 or type 2 (NT1, NT2). The study used TCR Vbeta sequencing to track clonotypes in blood and CSF while looking for autoreactive T cells in narcolepsy patients that target self-antigens of hypocretin neurons (hypocretin, TRIB2).

For TCR Vbeta sequencing, memory CD4+ T cells were sorted ex vivo from the peripheral blood of narcolepsy patients and healthy controls. The library was produced with the immunoSEQ multiplex PCR assay. Not all clones reach the TCRdb copy of this immuneACCESS table, which keeps in-frame sequences only. Checked studies attribute under half of the gap to unresolved V genes and leave the rest unexplained. This sample gives over 25,000 clones in total; approximately 79% of them show up just once. 6% to 7% of the sample is held by the ten biggest clonotypes. Points the paper makes about the study in general: Autoreactive clonotypes were reported to be detected serially in the blood of the same patients and of different patients, but not in the blood of healthy controls. Patients and controls had comparable numbers of sequenced blood memory CD4+ clonotypes, averaging about 39,000 and 30,000, respectively. No sequences matching autoreactive T cell clones were contained in some blood memory CD4+ repertoires from patients and controls. Plots comparing CSF and blood CD4+ T cell clonotypes from the same patient highlighted HCRT-specific and TRIB2-specific autoreactive clonotypes.

The germline V gene yields SGHTA for CDR1 and FQGNSA for CDR2. Trimming removed 3 bases from V and 5 bases from J; the gene matches leave 0 bases unexplained. The CDR3 sequence holds 14 residues, the cysteine and phenylalanine included. The DNA shown is the 42-base CDR3, in frame from base 1. As for this clone: Its antigen target is currently unknown. Per-base qualities were not stored, and no clone one base away is much larger.

The rearrangement combines TRBV7-2 with TRBJ2-2; 10 central bases correspond to TRBD1. The TCR originated in a human donor in good health. The sample consisted of memory (CD45RA-) CD4+ T cells from blood. Per the publication, the cell subset or site label means: memory T cells sorted ex vivo from peripheral blood. The CDR3 here reads CASSLGQGTGELFF. The DNA sequence reads TGTGCCAGCAGCTTGGGACAGGGGACCGGGGAGCTGTTTTTT.